Listed here are 26 T cell receptor beta chains from one sample, sequenced in a study of T cell responses to AZD1222 COVID-19 vaccine. Sequencing was performed with immunoSEQ multiplex PCR; in TCRdb, only in-frame clones are kept and a portion is missing. The sample yields approximately 130,000 clones, approximately 93% seen once. The specimen comprised peripheral blood, sampled on day 0 of AZD1222 vaccination. The receptors were gathered from an adult in good health.

V gene TRBV11-2 combines with J gene TRBJ1-5, with a tentative D call TRBD1 (5 bases). The germline V and J ends were trimmed by 1 base and 4 bases, with 17 bases remaining between them. Germline-derived CDR1 and CDR2 are SGHAT and FQNNGV. The CDR3 consists of 17 residues. CDR3 DNA: TGTGCCAGCAGCTTAGGTCCAATCGGCAGGGCTAATCAGCCCCAGCATTTT. It is translated as CASSLGPIGRANQPQHF.

The V gene is TRBV6-1, the J gene TRBJ1-6; D is possibly TRBD1 (5 bases). The CDR3 consists of 15 residues. The ends were cut back, 1 base at V and 10 bases at J, with 14 bases in the middle. Germline V CDR1 and CDR2: MNHNS, SASEGT. Here the CDR3 reads CASSEDRGGWSPLHF. In DNA, the CDR3 is TGTGCCAGCAGTGAAGATAGGGGAGGATGGTCACCCCTCCACTTT.

The chain joins TRBV29-1 to TRBJ2-5; maybe TRBD2 (5 bases). The germline gives CDR1 SQVTM, CDR2 ANQGSEA. This CDR3 is built from 12 residues. Between the trimmed V and J ends, which lost 2 bases and 7 bases, there was a span of 11 bases. The CDR3 DNA is TGCAGCGTTGAAAGTGGGAGTGGGACCCAGTACTTC. This gives the protein CSVESGSGTQYF.

This clone was detected only once. The rearrangement joins TRBV7-2 to TRBJ2-7; D may be TRBD2 (5 bases). Per the germline V gene, CDR1 is SGHTA and CDR2 is FQGNSA. The CDR3 contains 16 residues. The V end lost 1 base, the J end lost 5 bases, and 18 bases lay between the germline ends. CDR3 region: CASSLGRNARDHEQYF. As DNA, the CDR3 is TGTGCCAGCAGCTTAGGGAGGAACGCGAGAGATCACGAGCAGTACTTC.

This chain connects TRBV2 to TRBJ1-5, with unresolved D. Trimming left V 4 bases short and J 2 bases short, with 12 bases between. The CDR3 loop spans 15 amino acids. Germline CDR1 SNHLY, CDR2 FYNNEI. DNA for the CDR3: TGTGCCAGCAGTGTCGGGCAGGCCCGCAATCAGCCCCAGCATTTT. This translates into CASSVGQARNQPQHF.

The J gene is TRBJ2-7, the V gene TRBV5-1; the match to TRBD2 covers 11 bases. Germline assignment: CDR1 SGHRS and CDR2 YFSETQ. CDR3 size: 15 residues. V was pared by 3 bases and J by 2 bases, with 4 bases of the junction left unmatched. CDR3 DNA sequence: TGCGCCAGCAGCTGGGGACTAGCGGTTCCCTACGAGCAGTACTTC. It is translated as CASSWGLAVPYEQYF.

The chain links TRBV3-1 (or the pseudogene TRBV3-2) to TRBJ2-7; 7 bases are a match to TRBD2. There are 15 residues in the CDR3. With 4 bases clipped from V and 4 bases from J, the junction kept 10 bases outside the gene matches. Germline V lookup: CDR1 LGHDT, CDR2 YNNKEL (reference sequence). CDR3 sequence (DNA): TGTGCCAGCAGCCCAAGCTTTAGCGGGTTTTACGAGCAGTACTTC. Its translation is CASSPSFSGFYEQYF.

The chain combines TRBV7-9 with TRBJ1-6, with 9 positions matching TRBD1. The germline V gene has CDR1 SEHNR and CDR2 FQNEAQ (reference sequence). This CDR3 has 14 amino acids. V shed 1 base, J shed 9 bases, and the junction held 1 base outside the gene matches. DNA of the CDR3: TGTGCCAGCAGCTTAGGACAGGGGGTTTCACCCCTCCACTTT. Amino acid sequence: CASSLGQGVSPLHF.

This clone was detected only a few times. This rearrangement joins TRBV18 to TRBJ2-7; 7 bases match TRBD1. With V trimmed by 6 bases and J by 4 bases, 9 bases remained unmatched. Germline lookup yields CDR1 KGHSH and CDR2 LQKENI. The CDR3 loop spans 14 amino acids. The CDR3 here is CASSSQGSGYEQYF. For the CDR3, the DNA is TGTGCCAGCTCGTCACAGGGGAGTGGGTACGAGCAGTACTTC. Supplemented by reference TRBV18 and TRBJ2-7, the full variable domain reads NAGVMQNPRHLVRRRGQEARLRCSPMKGHSHVYWYRQLPEEGLKFMVYLQKENIIDESGMPKERFSAEFPKEGPSILRIQQVVRGDSAAYFCASSSQGSGYEQYFGPGTRLTVT.

The CDR3 sequence is CASSPTRRINQPQHF. The CDR3 coding sequence is TGTGCCAGCAGTCCAACCCGACGGATCAATCAGCCCCAGCATTTT. The chain recombines TRBV28 with TRBJ1-5; D remains unclear. Per the germline V gene, CDR1 is MDHEN and CDR2 is SYDVKM. V gave up 5 bases and J gave up 3 bases, with 14 bases separating them. The CDR3 has 15 residues.

The chain recombines TRBV5-3 with TRBJ1-2, with D tentatively TRBD1 (5 bases). TRBV5-3 is flagged as an ORF with uncertain function. The CDR3 loop spans 14 amino acids. V dropped 9 bases and J dropped 4 bases, with 19 bases sitting between them. This chain's CDR3 is CATNSGDLVYGYTF. DNA of the CDR3: TGTGCCACAAACTCGGGGGATTTAGTCTATGGCTACACCTTC.

In this sample, this clone turned up once. The V gene is TRBV4-3, the J gene TRBJ1-4; D is perhaps TRBD1 (5 bases). Trimming took off 0 bases at V and 8 bases at J, with 13 bases between the two ends. Germline V gene sequence: CDR1 LGHNA, CDR2 YSLEER. There are 15 residues in the CDR3. The CDR3: CASSQEGWGGEKLFF. The CDR3 coding sequence is TGCGCCAGCAGCCAAGAAGGGTGGGGGGGAGAAAAACTGTTTTTT.

CDR3 region: CASSARGNEQFF. The CDR3 DNA sequence: TGTGCCAGCAGCGCCAGGGGCAATGAGCAGTTCTTC. The chain has TRBV3-1 (or the pseudogene TRBV3-2) and TRBJ2-1; perhaps TRBD1 as D (6 bases). The CDR3 is 12 amino acids. Germline V lookup: CDR1 LGHDT, CDR2 YNNKEL (reference sequence). The V gene lost 5 bases and the J gene lost 6 bases, with 8 bases spanning the gap.

The chain employs TRBV4-1 and TRBJ2-7; the D gene is possibly TRBD1 (5 bases). The CDR3 is 16 amino acids. Trimming pared 0 bases from V and 4 bases from J, leaving 16 bases between. CDR1 is MGHRA and CDR2 is YSYEKL in the germline V gene. The CDR3 DNA follows: TGCGCCAGCAGCCAAGAAATGATCCAGGGCCGATACGAGCAGTACTTC. As protein: CASSQEMIQGRYEQYF.

V usage is TRBV7-2 and J usage is TRBJ2-7; 9 nucleotides agree with TRBD1. The CDR3 runs 14 residues. Germline CDR1 SGHTA, CDR2 FQGNSA. Unmatched junction bases numbered 4, after V lost 3 bases and J lost 4 bases. The CDR3 DNA reads TGTGCCAGCAGCTTCGGGACAGGGATGTACGAGCAGTACTTC. Protein sequence: CASSFGTGMYEQYF.

V and J are TRBV5-1 and TRBJ1-4; no definite D call. The V gene lost 4 bases and the J gene lost 5 bases, with 9 bases spanning the gap. CDR3 length equals 13 residues. CDR1 and CDR2 (germline): SGHRS, YFSETQ. CDR3 loop: CASSQPGNEKLFF. CDR3 in DNA: TGCGCCAGCAGCCAACCGGGCAATGAAAAACTGTTTTTT.

The chain combines TRBV5-1 with TRBJ2-2, with 13 bases fitting TRBD2. Unmatched junction bases numbered 14, after V lost 5 bases and J lost 4 bases. Germline assignment: CDR1 SGHRS and CDR2 YFSETQ. The length of the CDR3 is 19 residues. The CDR3 bases are TGCGCCAGCAGTATTGGACTAGCGGGAGTAGGACCCATCACCGGGGAGCTGTTTTTT. This encodes CASSIGLAGVGPITGELFF. The whole variable domain, filled in from reference TRBV5-1 and TRBJ2-2, reads KAGVTQTPRYLIKTRGQQVTLSCSPISGHRSVSWYQQTPGQGLQFLFEYFSETQRNKGNFPGRFSGRQFSNSRSEMNVSTLELGDSALYLCASSIGLAGVGPITGELFFGEGSRLTVL.

The rearrangement uses TRBV19 and TRBJ2-2, with TRBD1 as a possible D gene (6 bases). Germline CDR1 LNHDA, CDR2 SQIVND (reference sequence). The length of the CDR3 is 13 residues. Trimming left V 5 bases short and J 6 bases short, with 10 bases between. The CDR3 DNA is TGTGCCAGTAGTGGCAGGGGCCCCGGGGAGCTGTTTTTT. Protein: CASSGRGPGELFF.

The chain links TRBV30 to TRBJ2-2; maybe TRBD1 (6 bases). CDR3 length equals 18 residues. Trimming took off 4 bases at V and 6 bases at J, with 27 bases between the two ends. CDR1 is GTSNPN, CDR2 SVGIG, per germline (reference sequence). CDR3 protein: CAWTAGQSAAVFSGELFF. CDR3 DNA: TGTGCCTGGACCGCAGGACAGTCGGCGGCTGTTTTCTCCGGGGAGCTGTTTTTT.

This chain links TRBV2 with TRBJ2-1; D call uncertain. Looked up from germline, CDR1 is SNHLY and CDR2 is FYNNEI. The CDR3 totals 12 residues. Trimming removed 4 bases from V and 7 bases from J, with 8 bases in between. The CDR3: CASSVEFNEQFF. As DNA, the CDR3 is TGTGCCAGCAGTGTGGAGTTTAATGAGCAGTTCTTC.

The table lists this clone with a count of one. The chain is built from TRBV14 and TRBJ1-6, with D possibly being TRBD1 (5 bases). In germline, CDR1 is SGHDN, CDR2 FVKESK. CDR3 length: 13 residues. Trimming pared 1 base from V and 10 bases from J, leaving 8 bases between. CDR3 bases: TGTGCCAGCAGCCAAGTCAGGGACTCACCCCTCCACTTT. As protein: CASSQVRDSPLHF.

The J gene is TRBJ2-7, the V gene TRBV28; a possible D gene is TRBD2 (6 bases). Trimming cost V 7 bases and J 7 bases, with 14 bases left between them. CDR1 and CDR2 (germline): MDHEN, SYDVKM. The CDR3 loop spans 12 amino acids. The CDR3: CASTPYGGEQYF. In nucleotides, the CDR3 is TGTGCCAGCACCCCTTATGGGGGGGAGCAGTACTTC.

This chain joins TRBV2 and TRBJ2-1; possibly TRBD2 for D (6 bases). The V gene's germline CDR1 is SNHLY and CDR2 FYNNEI. This CDR3 spans 12 amino acids. The V and J ends lost 7 bases and 12 bases respectively, with 16 bases between them. The CDR3 DNA reads TGTGCCAGCAAGGGACTCGCCGGTGGGCAGTTCTTC. Translating it yields CASKGLAGGQFF.

This chain links TRBV7-9 with TRBJ2-1, with 14 bases aligning to TRBD2. The CDR3 totals 17 residues. The germline V gene encodes CDR1 SEHNR and CDR2 FQNEAQ (reference sequence). The trim removed 4 bases at V and 7 bases at J, leaving 9 bases unmatched. CDR3 bases: TGTGCCAGCAGCTATCTCTGGGGGACTAGCGGGAGAAATGAGCAGTTCTTC. Its translation: CASSYLWGTSGRNEQFF.

V and J are TRBV15 and TRBJ1-2; D is unresolved. The CDR3 is made up of 15 amino acids. Germline V lookup: CDR1 LNHNV, CDR2 YYDKDF (reference sequence). Trimming cost V 1 base and J 4 bases, with 13 bases left between them. Here the CDR3 reads CATSRAVGSSYGYTF. CDR3 nucleotide sequence: TGTGCCACCAGCAGAGCTGTGGGCAGCTCCTATGGCTACACCTTC.

The rearrangement joins TRBV2 to TRBJ1-1; D gene unclear. Per the germline V gene, CDR1 is SNHLY and CDR2 is FYNNEI. The CDR3 is made up of 11 amino acids. V dropped 8 bases and J dropped 0 bases, with 4 bases sitting between them. Here the CDR3 DNA reads TGTGCCAGCCGGATGAACACTGAAGCTTTCTTT. It translates to CASRMNTEAFF.